These T cell receptor beta chains were read from a single sample in a study of circulating CD8 cells and anti-PD-1 response in melanoma. TCRdb analysed the reads with MiXCR anew, one entry per CDR3 protein. The sample holds roughly 1,400 distinct CDR3 sequences, roughly 9.2% seen once. Here the sequenced sample was CD8+ T cells from PBMCs, taken at baseline or after one month of anti-PD-1 therapy (not recorded which). The receptors come from a human donor with melanoma. Each CDR3 is given with its conserved first and last residue. The order of the fields is CDR3 DNA, CDR3 protein, clone size, D gene, CDR3 length, J gene, V gene. D genes are given only for firm matches. Clone size is shown for a subset of rows, as once, few, many or a class of expanded clone.

cdr3_nt: TGTGCCATCAGTGAGTCTCAAGGACAGGGGTACGAGCAGTACTTC
cdr3_aa: CAISESQGQGYEQYF
clone_size: few
d_call: TRBD1
cdr3_length: 15
j_call: TRBJ2-7
v_call: TRBV10-3

cdr3_nt: TGTGCCAGCGCCGGGACAGGGATATACGAGCAGTACTTC
cdr3_aa: CASAGTGIYEQYF
clone_size: medium-sized
d_call: TRBD1
cdr3_length: 13
j_call: TRBJ2-7
v_call: TRBV7-9

cdr3_nt: TGCAATGCTCGTGGGGGGCCCGGGGGGCCCTACAATGAGCAGTTCTTC
cdr3_aa: CNARGGPGGPYNEQFF
clone_size: NA
d_call: NA
cdr3_length: 16
j_call: TRBJ2-1
v_call: TRBV20-1

cdr3_nt: TGTGCCGGCAGTGAAGGCAGGGAAGGCTACGCCTTC
cdr3_aa: CAGSEGREGYAF
clone_size: NA
d_call: NA
cdr3_length: 12
j_call: TRBJ1-2
v_call: TRBV2

cdr3_nt: TGTGCCAGCAGTTCGCAGGTGTACACTGAAGCTTTCTTT
cdr3_aa: CASSSQVYTEAFF
clone_size: large
d_call: NA
cdr3_length: 13
j_call: TRBJ1-1
v_call: TRBV12-3/TRBV12-4

cdr3_nt: TGCGCCAGCAGCCAGGGCCTCGGGGGCACAGATACGCAGTATTTT
cdr3_aa: CASSQGLGGTDTQYF
clone_size: NA
d_call: NA
cdr3_length: 15
j_call: TRBJ2-3
v_call: TRBV4-3

cdr3_nt: TGTGCCAGCAAAACTTCGGCTAGTGCAGATACGCAGTATTTT
cdr3_aa: CASKTSASADTQYF
clone_size: medium-sized
d_call: NA
cdr3_length: 14
j_call: TRBJ2-3
v_call: TRBV2

cdr3_nt: TGTGCCAGCAGTTTAACTAGCGGGGGGTACAATGAGCAGTTCTTC
cdr3_aa: CASSLTSGGYNEQFF
clone_size: medium-sized
d_call: TRBD2
cdr3_length: 15
j_call: TRBJ2-1
v_call: TRBV27

cdr3_nt: TGTGCCAGCAGCCCCCGGACTAGCGGTGTTAATAATGAGCAGTTCTTC
cdr3_aa: CASSPRTSGVNNEQFF
clone_size: medium-sized
d_call: TRBD2
cdr3_length: 16
j_call: TRBJ2-1
v_call: TRBV7-3

cdr3_nt: TGTGCCAGCAGTGGTTGGACTAGCGGCAATACGCAGTATTTT
cdr3_aa: CASSGWTSGNTQYF
clone_size: medium-sized
d_call: TRBD2
cdr3_length: 14
j_call: TRBJ2-3
v_call: TRBV25-1

cdr3_nt: TGTGCCAGCAGTGGGAACAGCTACGAGCAGTACTTC
cdr3_aa: CASSGNSYEQYF
clone_size: large
d_call: NA
cdr3_length: 12
j_call: TRBJ2-7
v_call: TRBV25-1

cdr3_nt: TGTGCCAGCCGCAGGGGCGCAACCGACTCCTACGAGCAGTACTTC
cdr3_aa: CASRRGATDSYEQYF
clone_size: large
d_call: NA
cdr3_length: 15
j_call: TRBJ2-7
v_call: TRBV4-2

cdr3_nt: TGCAGCGTCCTCACAATGGGGCCCGAGACCCAGTACTTC
cdr3_aa: CSVLTMGPETQYF
clone_size: few
d_call: NA
cdr3_length: 13
j_call: TRBJ2-5
v_call: TRBV29-1

cdr3_nt: TGTGCCAGCAGCTCACGGGGCGCCGGGGAGCTGTTTTTT
cdr3_aa: CASSSRGAGELFF
clone_size: large
d_call: NA
cdr3_length: 13
j_call: TRBJ2-2
v_call: TRBV7-3

cdr3_nt: TGTGCCAGCAGCACAAAAAGTCCGGGACAGGGTTCCTACGAGCAGTACTTC
cdr3_aa: CASSTKSPGQGSYEQYF
clone_size: medium-sized
d_call: NA
cdr3_length: 17
j_call: TRBJ2-7
v_call: TRBV21-1

cdr3_nt: TGTGCCAGTAGTTTGGGCTACGAGCAGTACTTC
cdr3_aa: CASSLGYEQYF
clone_size: large
d_call: NA
cdr3_length: 11
j_call: TRBJ2-7
v_call: TRBV19

cdr3_nt: TGCAGTGCTAGATGGGTGGAAAGGGTCGAGCGGTACTTC
cdr3_aa: CSARWVERVERYF
clone_size: NA
d_call: NA
cdr3_length: 13
j_call: TRBJ2-7
v_call: TRBV20-1

cdr3_nt: TGTGCCAGCAGTGAAGGAGTTTACACTGAAGCTTTCTTT
cdr3_aa: CASSEGVYTEAFF
clone_size: large
d_call: NA
cdr3_length: 13
j_call: TRBJ1-1
v_call: TRBV25-1

cdr3_nt: TGTGCCAGCAGTGAATGGGGGGGTAGCTATGGCTACACCTTC
cdr3_aa: CASSEWGGSYGYTF
clone_size: medium-sized
d_call: NA
cdr3_length: 14
j_call: TRBJ1-2
v_call: TRBV2

cdr3_nt: TGCAGTGCTAGCGAGGATGAGCAGTTCTTC
cdr3_aa: CSASEDEQFF
clone_size: medium-sized
d_call: NA
cdr3_length: 10
j_call: TRBJ2-1
v_call: TRBV20-1

cdr3_nt: TGTGCCAGCAGCCCTTCCGCAGGGTCTGGTCAGCCCCAGCATTTT
cdr3_aa: CASSPSAGSGQPQHF
clone_size: medium-sized
d_call: NA
cdr3_length: 15
j_call: TRBJ1-5
v_call: TRBV9

cdr3_nt: TGCAGCGTTTTTAGTACCTACGAGCAGTACTTC
cdr3_aa: CSVFSTYEQYF
clone_size: NA
d_call: NA
cdr3_length: 11
j_call: TRBJ2-7
v_call: TRBV29-1

cdr3_nt: TGTGCCAGCAGTGAAGGGTCAGGGACAGATACGCAGCATTTT
cdr3_aa: CASSEGSGTDTQHF
clone_size: NA
d_call: TRBD1
cdr3_length: 14
j_call: TRBJ1-5
v_call: TRBV25-1

cdr3_nt: TGTGCCAGCAGTTCCTGGACAGGGGCAGCCTACGAGCAGTACTTC
cdr3_aa: CASSSWTGAAYEQYF
clone_size: medium-sized
d_call: TRBD1
cdr3_length: 15
j_call: TRBJ2-7
v_call: TRBV6-6

cdr3_nt: TGTGCCAGCAGCTTGGGAGGGCAGTCGAACACCGGGGAGCTGTTTTTT
cdr3_aa: CASSLGGQSNTGELFF
clone_size: medium-sized
d_call: NA
cdr3_length: 16
j_call: TRBJ2-2
v_call: TRBV5-6

cdr3_nt: TGTGCCAGCAGTCCACGGACAGGGACAAATGAAAAACTGTTTTTT
cdr3_aa: CASSPRTGTNEKLFF
clone_size: large
d_call: TRBD1
cdr3_length: 15
j_call: TRBJ1-4
v_call: TRBV28

cdr3_nt: TGCGCCAGCAGCCAAGTCCCGGGACTAGCGGGGGGTCGGAACACAGATACGCAGTATTTT
cdr3_aa: CASSQVPGLAGGRNTDTQYF
clone_size: medium-sized
d_call: TRBD2
cdr3_length: 20
j_call: TRBJ2-3
v_call: TRBV4-1

cdr3_nt: TGCGCCAGCAGCTTGGACGATTACAATGAGCAGTTCTTC
cdr3_aa: CASSLDDYNEQFF
clone_size: large
d_call: NA
cdr3_length: 13
j_call: TRBJ2-1
v_call: TRBV5-1

cdr3_nt: TGTGCCAGTAGTCACGGCTACGAGCAGTACTTC
cdr3_aa: CASSHGYEQYF
clone_size: few
d_call: NA
cdr3_length: 11
j_call: TRBJ2-7
v_call: TRBV19

cdr3_nt: TGTGCCACCAGTGAAGGGACAGATGAGCAGTTCTTC
cdr3_aa: CATSEGTDEQFF
clone_size: medium-sized
d_call: TRBD1
cdr3_length: 12
j_call: TRBJ2-1
v_call: TRBV24-1

cdr3_nt: TGTGCCAGCACCTCGGGTGGGGAGACCCAGTACTTC
cdr3_aa: CASTSGGETQYF
clone_size: large
d_call: NA
cdr3_length: 12
j_call: TRBJ2-5
v_call: TRBV25-1

cdr3_nt: TGTGCCAGTAGTATACAGGGGGCGGGTTACAATGAGCAGTTCTTC
cdr3_aa: CASSIQGAGYNEQFF
clone_size: medium-sized
d_call: TRBD1
cdr3_length: 15
j_call: TRBJ2-1
v_call: TRBV19

cdr3_nt: TGTGCCAGCAGTGAATGGGGAACCGGGGAGCTGTTTTTT
cdr3_aa: CASSEWGTGELFF
clone_size: large
d_call: NA
cdr3_length: 13
j_call: TRBJ2-2
v_call: TRBV2

cdr3_nt: TGTGCCAGTAGTACGATACAGGGCACAGATACGCAGTATTTT
cdr3_aa: CASSTIQGTDTQYF
clone_size: medium-sized
d_call: NA
cdr3_length: 14
j_call: TRBJ2-3
v_call: TRBV19

cdr3_nt: TGTGCCAGCGTCCCTGGAGCGACGAGCTCCTACAATGAGCAGTTCTTC
cdr3_aa: CASVPGATSSYNEQFF
clone_size: medium-sized
d_call: NA
cdr3_length: 16
j_call: TRBJ2-1
v_call: TRBV2

cdr3_nt: TGTGCCAGCAGCTTAATAGGGACTCTAACAGATACGCAGTATTTT
cdr3_aa: CASSLIGTLTDTQYF
clone_size: medium-sized
d_call: NA
cdr3_length: 15
j_call: TRBJ2-3
v_call: TRBV7-3

cdr3_nt: TGCGCCAGCAGCCAGCTCCGGGACGCCGGATCCGAGCAGTACTTC
cdr3_aa: CASSQLRDAGSEQYF
clone_size: medium-sized
d_call: NA
cdr3_length: 15
j_call: TRBJ2-7
v_call: TRBV4-1

cdr3_nt: TGTGCCAGCAGCTTGGGACAGGGGGCCGCAGATACGCAGTATTTT
cdr3_aa: CASSLGQGAADTQYF
clone_size: medium-sized
d_call: TRBD1
cdr3_length: 15
j_call: TRBJ2-3
v_call: TRBV7-2

cdr3_nt: TGTGCCTTCCGGGACAGTAACACTGAAGCTTTCTTT
cdr3_aa: CAFRDSNTEAFF
clone_size: large
d_call: TRBD1
cdr3_length: 12
j_call: TRBJ1-1
v_call: TRBV2

cdr3_nt: TGCGCCAGCAGCCAACTGGCCGGGACAGGGAGCTCTGGGGCCAACGTCCTGACTTTC
cdr3_aa: CASSQLAGTGSSGANVLTF
clone_size: large
d_call: TRBD1
cdr3_length: 19
j_call: TRBJ2-6
v_call: TRBV4-3

cdr3_nt: TGTGCCAGTAGTATCGGAGGCGGCTCCTACAATGAGCAGTTCTTC
cdr3_aa: CASSIGGGSYNEQFF
clone_size: few
d_call: NA
cdr3_length: 15
j_call: TRBJ2-1
v_call: TRBV19

cdr3_nt: TGCAGCGTTGAAGGAGGGGCCACTCAAGAGACCCAGTACTTC
cdr3_aa: CSVEGGATQETQYF
clone_size: few
d_call: NA
cdr3_length: 14
j_call: TRBJ2-5
v_call: TRBV29-1

cdr3_nt: TGTGCCAGCAGTTTACAACCAACAGGGGGCATTGGCTACACCTTC
cdr3_aa: CASSLQPTGGIGYTF
clone_size: medium-sized
d_call: TRBD1
cdr3_length: 15
j_call: TRBJ1-2
v_call: TRBV27

cdr3_nt: TGCAGTGCTAGCCAACTAGCGGGGGACTACAATGAGCAGTTCTTC
cdr3_aa: CSASQLAGDYNEQFF
clone_size: large
d_call: TRBD2
cdr3_length: 15
j_call: TRBJ2-1
v_call: TRBV20-1

cdr3_nt: TGTGCCAGTAGTATAGGTGGCAGGGCAATGGATGGCTACACCTTC
cdr3_aa: CASSIGGRAMDGYTF
clone_size: medium-sized
d_call: NA
cdr3_length: 15
j_call: TRBJ1-2
v_call: TRBV19

cdr3_nt: TGTGCCAGCGCGACTAGCGGGGGGGTGTTTAATGAGCAGTTCTTC
cdr3_aa: CASATSGGVFNEQFF
clone_size: large
d_call: TRBD2
cdr3_length: 15
j_call: TRBJ2-1
v_call: TRBV19

cdr3_nt: TGCAGCGTTGAAAGAGGAGGGAATGAAGCTTTCTTT
cdr3_aa: CSVERGGNEAFF
clone_size: medium-sized
d_call: NA
cdr3_length: 12
j_call: TRBJ1-1
v_call: TRBV29-1

cdr3_nt: TGTGCCAGCAGCCCGTTTTCGATTCGGGACAGGGCTGTCGGGGAGCTGTTTTTT
cdr3_aa: CASSPFSIRDRAVGELFF
clone_size: large
d_call: TRBD1
cdr3_length: 18
j_call: TRBJ2-2
v_call: TRBV14

cdr3_nt: TGTGCCAGCAGCGCCATTGCCGGGACTCAAGAGACCCAGTACTTC
cdr3_aa: CASSAIAGTQETQYF
clone_size: large
d_call: NA
cdr3_length: 15
j_call: TRBJ2-5
v_call: TRBV5-6

cdr3_nt: TGTGCCAGTGCCCCTAGCGGCGACGGGACCGGGGAGCTGTTTTTT
cdr3_aa: CASAPSGDGTGELFF
clone_size: large
d_call: TRBD2
cdr3_length: 15
j_call: TRBJ2-2
v_call: TRBV19

cdr3_nt: TGTGCCAGCAGCCCTAGTGGGGGACCCCTCTATGGCTACGCCTTC
cdr3_aa: CASSPSGGPLYGYAF
clone_size: few
d_call: NA
cdr3_length: 15
j_call: TRBJ1-2
v_call: TRBV7-2

cdr3_nt: TGTGCCAGTAGTATGGCGGGACCCATGTACGAGCAGTACTTC
cdr3_aa: CASSMAGPMYEQYF
clone_size: NA
d_call: NA
cdr3_length: 14
j_call: TRBJ2-7
v_call: TRBV19

cdr3_nt: TGTGCCAGTAGTGGGCTAGCGGGACAAGAGACCCAGTACTTC
cdr3_aa: CASSGLAGQETQYF
clone_size: large
d_call: TRBD2
cdr3_length: 14
j_call: TRBJ2-5
v_call: TRBV19

cdr3_nt: TGTGCCAGCAGCCCGGGGTATCCAGATACGCAGTATTTT
cdr3_aa: CASSPGYPDTQYF
clone_size: medium-sized
d_call: NA
cdr3_length: 13
j_call: TRBJ2-3
v_call: TRBV5-4

cdr3_nt: TGTGCCAGCACCGGACGTAGCGGGGGCGATACGCAGTATTTT
cdr3_aa: CASTGRSGGDTQYF
clone_size: large
d_call: TRBD2
cdr3_length: 14
j_call: TRBJ2-3
v_call: TRBV5-4

cdr3_nt: TGTGCCAGTACCCTGACCGCAGGGCCGTACACTGAAGCTTTCTTT
cdr3_aa: CASTLTAGPYTEAFF
clone_size: large
d_call: NA
cdr3_length: 15
j_call: TRBJ1-1
v_call: TRBV19

cdr3_nt: TGTGCCAGCAGCTTCGGGCCGAGCTCCTACAATGAGCAGTTCTTC
cdr3_aa: CASSFGPSSYNEQFF
clone_size: NA
d_call: NA
cdr3_length: 15
j_call: TRBJ2-1
v_call: TRBV11-2

cdr3_nt: TGTGCCAGCAGCCCCCCGGGACTACCAAATGAGCAGTTCTTC
cdr3_aa: CASSPPGLPNEQFF
clone_size: few
d_call: TRBD2
cdr3_length: 14
j_call: TRBJ2-1
v_call: TRBV12-3/TRBV12-4

cdr3_nt: TGTGCCAGCAGTTCGAGCCTAGCGGAGCAGTACTTC
cdr3_aa: CASSSSLAEQYF
clone_size: large
d_call: NA
cdr3_length: 12
j_call: TRBJ2-7
v_call: TRBV28

cdr3_nt: TGCAGCGTCGGTTCAGACTTCACCGGGGAGCTGTTTTTT
cdr3_aa: CSVGSDFTGELFF
clone_size: medium-sized
d_call: NA
cdr3_length: 13
j_call: TRBJ2-2
v_call: TRBV29-1